This T cell receptor (beta chain) was sequenced for a study of siplizumab effects on memory and regulatory T cells. Broader study findings: In controls, roughly 27% of mappable alloreactive CD4+ clones were Treg-derived on average, versus about 69% with siplizumab.

CDR1 SEHNR and CDR2 FQNEAQ come from the germline V gene (reference sequence). The CDR3 has 13 amino acids. Trimming took 5 bases from V and 8 from J, leaving 15 bases between them. About this clone: No antigen is known for it.

Assays covered about 10^5 TCR templates per sample. Generated by immunoSEQ multiplex PCR, the TCRdb table keeps only in-frame clones and is missing some. The sample shows some 97,000 clones, 85% to 95% of them seen only once. The clonotype comes from a human donor in good health. Material for sequencing was Tregs sorted from blood. V usage is TRBV7-9 and J usage is TRBJ1-2, with D tentatively TRBD1 (5 bases). The CDR3 spells CASSPHDRTGYTF. For the CDR3, the DNA is TGTGCCAGCAGCCCCCACGACAGAACCGGCTACACCTTC.